Presented here are 25 T cell receptor beta chains from one specimen sequenced in a study of regulatory T cells in long-lasting Graves disease. Sequencing libraries for TCR beta were prepared with iRepertoire HTBI primers and Arm-PCR of CDR3 regions. Using its own MiXCR run on the multiplex PCR reads, TCRdb lists one record per CDR3 protein. The data show about 420,000 distinct CDR3 sequences, roughly a quarter seen once. Regarding time point: persistent/refractory GD, antithyroid drugs over 5 years with positive TRAb. The TCR library used RNA extracted from PBMCs. Sequenced here: peripheral blood mononuclear cells (PBMCs), sampled when the disease was refractory, from a patient treated with antithyroid drugs. The receptors come from a female donor with Graves disease.

This clonotype appeared many times. V usage is TRBV30 and J usage is TRBJ1-1, with TRBD1 matching 7 bases. The CDR3 contains 12 residues. Trimming at V came to 4 bases and at J to 11 bases, leaving 10 bases not matched to a gene. Germline CDR1 and CDR2: GTSNPN and SVGIG (reference sequence). Here the CDR3 DNA reads TGTGCCTGGACCTATACACAGGGGCGGGCTTTCTTT. Its protein is CAWTYTQGRAFF.

The chain recombines TRBV6-5 with TRBJ1-1, with D uncertain. The CDR3 is 14 residues long. V lost 2 bases and J 1 base, leaving 8 bases between the germline ends. Per the germline V gene, CDR1 is MNHEY and CDR2 is SVGAGI. The CDR3 is CASSYGNPNTEAFF. CDR3 DNA sequence: TGTGCCAGCAGTTACGGGAATCCGAACACTGAAGCTTTCTTT.

In this sample, this clonotype turned up many times. The chain combines TRBV7-2 with TRBJ2-7; D unresolved. V was clipped by 5 bases and J by 2 bases, with 16 bases between them. CDR1 is SGHTA and CDR2 is FQGNSA in the germline V gene. CDR3 length: 15 residues. The CDR3 region has the DNA TGTGCCAGCAGCCCATCGGGCGGAGATGCCTACGAGCAGTACTTC. Translated, it gives CASSPSGGDAYEQYF.

V usage is TRBV5-1 and J usage is TRBJ1-6, with 8 bases aligning to TRBD1. In germline, CDR1 is SGHRS, CDR2 YFSETQ. CDR3 length equals 14 residues. V gave up 3 bases and J gave up 6 bases; unmatched junction bases: 2. CDR3 in amino acids: CASSSRGPNSPLHF. In nucleotides, the CDR3 is TGCGCCAGCAGCTCCAGGGGGCCTAATTCACCCCTCCACTTT.

This clonotype came up many times. The V call is TRBV20-1, the J call TRBJ2-5; the D is unclear. V was shortened by 1 base and J by 5 bases, with 17 bases between the two germline ends. Germline V lookup: CDR1 DFQATT, CDR2 SNEGSKA (reference sequence). The CDR3 extends over 15 amino acids. Here the CDR3 reads CSARVLLVASETQYF. For the CDR3, the DNA is TGCAGTGCTAGAGTACTCTTGGTAGCTTCCGAGACCCAGTACTTC.

This rearrangement joins TRBV19 to TRBJ2-2; D is undetermined. The ends were cut back, 7 bases at V and 1 base at J, with 4 bases in the middle. CDR1 and CDR2 from the germline V gene are LNHDA and SQIVND (reference sequence). The CDR3 spans 12 residues. This CDR3 reads CASKENTGELFF. The CDR3 DNA reads TGTGCCAGTAAGGAGAACACCGGGGAGCTGTTTTTT.

This clonotype came up a few times. The chain uses TRBV20-1 and TRBJ2-2; D is uncertain. With 5 bases removed from V and 2 bases from J, the gap between germline ends came to 12 bases. This CDR3 region has 14 residues. Germline assignment: CDR1 DFQATT and CDR2 SNEGSKA (reference sequence). As DNA, the CDR3 is TGCAGTGCTTCCCCGGAGTTCAACACCGGGGAGCTGTTTTTT. It encodes CSASPEFNTGELFF.

This chain connects TRBV28 to TRBJ2-2; TRBD1 might be the D (5 bases). Per germline, CDR1 MDHEN and CDR2 SYDVKM. V was trimmed by 5 bases and J by 1 base, leaving 11 bases between them. This CDR3 spans 15 amino acids. The chain's CDR3 is CASSPGQENTGELFF. DNA of the CDR3: TGTGCCAGCAGTCCAGGACAAGAGAACACCGGGGAGCTGTTTTTT.

The chain has TRBV3-1 and TRBJ2-5; D gene unclear. V lost 1 base and J 4 bases, leaving 7 bases between the germline ends. The CDR3 covers 13 residues. Germline V gene data show CDR1 as LGHDT and CDR2 as YNNKEL (reference sequence). The CDR3: CASSQGAGETQYF. The CDR3 nucleotides read TGTGCCAGCAGCCAAGGGGCCGGAGAGACCCAGTACTTC.

This chain joins TRBV28 and TRBJ2-7; D might be TRBD1 (5 bases). V was clipped by 2 bases and J by 3 bases, with 8 bases between them. Per the germline V gene, CDR1 is MDHEN and CDR2 is SYDVKM. The CDR3 contains 13 residues. In DNA form, the CDR3 reads TGTGCCAGCAGTTTACCAGGGTACTACGAGCAGTACTTC. Translation gives CASSLPGYYEQYF.

Concerning this clonotype itself: Since a much larger clone is just one base distant, this may be a read error. The chain couples TRBV9 to TRBJ2-7; D tentatively reads TRBD1 or TRBD2 (5 bases each). CDR1 is SGDLS, CDR2 YYNGEE, per germline. The CDR3 consists of 13 residues. CDR3 DNA sequence: TGTGCCAGCACGTCGGGGCACCGCTACGAGCGGTACTTC. This encodes CASTSGHRYERYF. The whole variable domain, filled in from reference TRBV9 and TRBJ2-7, reads DSGVTQTPKHLITATGQRVTLRCSPRSGDLSVYWYQQSLDQGLQFLIQYYNGEERAKGNILERFSAQQFPDLHSELNLSSLELGDSALYFCASTSGHRYERYFGPGTRLTVT.

This clonotype was detected many times. The chain joins TRBV27 to TRBJ2-2, with D perhaps matching TRBD2 (7 bases). Germline CDR1 reads MNHEY; CDR2 reads SMNVEV (reference sequence). This CDR3 has 14 amino acids. V was shortened by 2 bases and J by 7 bases, with 11 bases between the two germline ends. DNA of the CDR3: TGTGCCAGCAGTTTAGGGGGGGCGCGCGGGGAGCTGTTTTTT. Translating it yields CASSLGGARGELFF.

This chain uses TRBV12-3 or TRBV12-4 with TRBJ2-2; tentatively, D is TRBD1 (6 bases). This CDR3 has 15 residues. V lost 6 bases and J lost 1, with 12 bases in between. CDR3 sequence reads: CASSRDRRNTGELFF. The CDR3 nucleotides read TGTGCCAGCAGCCGTGACAGGAGGAACACCGGGGAGCTGTTTTTT.

Notes on this clonotype: This sequence may be a read error, since a much larger clone differs from it by one base. V and J are TRBV6-1 and TRBJ1-2; no reliable D call. From germline, CDR1 is MNHNS and CDR2 SASEGT. Trimming removed 6 bases at V and 2 bases at J, with 16 bases between. The CDR3 has 15 residues. The CDR3 region has the DNA TGTGCCAGCAGCAACATGGTGGAAGCAAACTATGGCTACACCTTC. This sequence encodes CASSNMVEANYGYTF.

V usage is TRBV7-2 and J usage is TRBJ1-5; 9 bases agree with TRBD1. Germline V lookup: CDR1 SGHTA, CDR2 FQGNSA. With V trimmed by 0 bases and J by 6 bases, 6 bases remained unmatched. The CDR3 sequence is 16 residues long. The CDR3 reads CASSLAGTGIAQPQHF. CDR3 nucleotide sequence: TGTGCCAGCAGCTTAGCCGGGACAGGGATAGCTCAGCCCCAGCATTTT.

This sequence joins TRBV7-6 and TRBJ2-7; TRBD2 agrees at 14 bases. Germline CDR1 is SGHVS and CDR2 is FNYEAQ. This CDR3 has 19 amino acids. V dropped 1 base and J dropped 5; count of bases not matched to a gene: 13. For the CDR3, the DNA is TGTGCCAGCAGCTTAGGTTGGACTAGCGGGAGGACCAATGGGGACGAGCAGTACTTC. The encoded protein is CASSLGWTSGRTNGDEQYF. The full variable domain, completed using reference TRBV7-6 and TRBJ2-7, is GAGVSQSPRYKVTKRGQDVALRCDPISGHVSLYWYRQALGQGPEFLTYFNYEAQQDKSGLPNDRFSAERPEGSISTLTIQRTEQRDSAMYRCASSLGWTSGRTNGDEQYFGPGTRLTVT.

This clonotype showed up just once. The rearrangement links TRBV5-6 to TRBJ1-1; D is unresolved. V lost 0 bases and J lost 0, with 9 bases in between. Germline CDR1 reads SGHDT; CDR2 reads YYEEEE. This CDR3 region has 15 residues. CDR3: CASSLGVTLNTEAFF. Here the CDR3 DNA reads TGTGCCAGCAGCTTGGGGGTGACCCTGAACACTGAAGCTTTCTTT.

This clonotype was seen just once. Germline and junction disagree at one end, which may indicate a read error. The J gene is TRBJ2-7, the V gene TRBV24-1, with TRBD2 matching over 9 bases. The CDR3 is 13 residues long. Germline CDR1 is KGHDR and CDR2 is SFDVKD. CDR3 sequence (DNA): TGTGCCACCAGTGATGGACTAGCGCGCGAGCAGCACTTC. As protein: CATSDGLAREQHF.

Ten or more counts support this clonotype. CDR3 loop: CASSFVPYEQYF. The CDR3 nucleotides read TGTGCCAGCAGCTTTGTGCCCTACGAGCAGTACTTC. This chain connects TRBV12-3 or TRBV12-4 to TRBJ2-7; no clear D. There are 12 residues in the CDR3. Trimming cost V 6 bases and J 2 bases, with 8 bases left between them.

This clonotype was seen many times. V usage is TRBV12-3 or TRBV12-4 and J usage is TRBJ1-6; perhaps TRBD1 as D (6 bases). The V gene lost 2 bases and the J gene lost 9 bases, with 11 bases spanning the gap. This CDR3 comprises 14 residues. DNA of the CDR3: TGTGCCAGCAGTTTACGGGGGGCAGGTTCACCCCTCCACTTT. It specifies CASSLRGAGSPLHF.

This clonotype was seen a handful of times. This chain links TRBV5-1 with TRBJ2-7, with 10 bases fitting TRBD1. The V gene's germline CDR1 is SGHRS and CDR2 YFSETQ. V dropped 1 base and J dropped 0; count of bases not matched to a gene: 7. CDR3 length equals 17 residues. CDR3: CASSLMGQGSSSYEQYF. The DNA for the CDR3 is TGCGCCAGCAGCTTGATGGGACAGGGGTCGAGCTCCTACGAGCAGTACTTC. Full variable domain (missing parts from reference TRBV5-1 and TRBJ2-7): KAGVTQTPRYLIKTRGQQVTLSCSPISGHRSVSWYQQTPGQGLQFLFEYFSETQRNKGNFPGRFSGRQFSNSRSEMNVSTLELGDSALYLCASSLMGQGSSSYEQYFGPGTRLTVT.

This clonotype has at least ten counts. The rearrangement uses TRBV5-6 and TRBJ2-5; D is perhaps TRBD1 or TRBD2 (5 bases each). The CDR3 consists of 15 residues. V dropped 4 bases and J dropped 5 bases, with 18 bases sitting between them. The germline CDR1 and CDR2 sequences are SGHDT and YYEEEE. CDR3 DNA sequence: TGTGCCAGCAGCCTTACCCGGGGCGCGATGGAGACCCAGTACTTC. It codes for CASSLTRGAMETQYF.

The rearrangement joins TRBV10-3 to TRBJ2-7; possibly TRBD2 for D (7 bases). V was clipped by 8 bases and J by 5 bases, with 19 bases between them. This CDR3 has 14 residues. Germline CDR1 reads ENHRY; CDR2 reads SYGVKD. As DNA, the CDR3 is TGTGCCATCCACAAGGGGGGAGGGCCCCACGAGCAGTACTTC. It translates to CAIHKGGGPHEQYF.

This clonotype was recorded a few times. V usage is TRBV20-1 and J usage is TRBJ2-7, with D perhaps matching TRBD2 (6 bases). V dropped 2 bases and J dropped 0 bases, with 17 bases sitting between them. Per germline, CDR1 DFQATT and CDR2 SNEGSKA (reference sequence). The CDR3 is 16 amino acids. CDR3 in DNA: TGCAGTGCTAGATCCCGTAGCGGCAGGCTCTCCTACGAGCAGTACTTC. Protein: CSARSRSGRLSYEQYF.

The chain couples TRBV25-1 to TRBJ2-1, with unresolved D. V lost 8 bases to trimming and J lost 2 bases, with 19 bases between them. The germline V gene encodes CDR1 MGHDK and CDR2 SYGVNS. This CDR3 comprises 16 residues. Here the CDR3 reads CASSPGPPEPYNEQFF. CDR3 in DNA: TGTGCCAGCTCGCCCGGGCCTCCCGAACCCTACAATGAGCAGTTCTTC. The full variable domain, with the rest looked up from reference TRBV25-1 and TRBJ2-1, is EADIYQTPRYLVIGTGKKITLECSQTMGHDKMYWYQQDPGMELHLIHYSYGVNSTEKGDLSSESTVSRIRTEHFPLTLESARPSHTSQYLCASSPGPPEPYNEQFFGPGTRLTVL.